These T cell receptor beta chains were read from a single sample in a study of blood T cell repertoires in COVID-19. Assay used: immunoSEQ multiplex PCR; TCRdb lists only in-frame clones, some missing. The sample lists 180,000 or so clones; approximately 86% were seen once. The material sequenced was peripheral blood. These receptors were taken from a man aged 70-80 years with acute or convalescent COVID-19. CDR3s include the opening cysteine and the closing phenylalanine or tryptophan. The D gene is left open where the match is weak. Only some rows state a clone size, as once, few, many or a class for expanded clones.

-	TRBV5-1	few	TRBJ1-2	CASGQESSNYGYTF	TGCGCCAGCGGACAAGAGTCCTCTAACTATGGCTACACCTTC
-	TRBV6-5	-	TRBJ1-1	CASSYIRSGEAFF	TGTGCCAGCAGTTACATACGATCCGGGGAAGCTTTCTTT
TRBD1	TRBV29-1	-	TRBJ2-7	CSGGQGYYEQYF	TGCAGCGGAGGACAGGGCTACTACGAGCAGTACTTC
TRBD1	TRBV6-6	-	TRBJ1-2	CASSYTGTGREGYTF	TGTGCCAGCAGTTATACCGGGACAGGGAGGGAAGGCTACACCTTC
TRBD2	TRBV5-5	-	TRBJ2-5	CASSFGLAGETQYF	TGTGCCAGCAGCTTCGGACTAGCGGGGGAGACCCAGTACTTC
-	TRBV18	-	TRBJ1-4	CASSPFTATNEKLFF	TGTGCCAGCTCACCATTCACTGCAACTAATGAAAAACTGTTTTTT
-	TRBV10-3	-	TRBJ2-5	CAISATQGVETQYF	TGTGCCATCAGTGCAACACAGGGTGTAGAGACCCAGTACTTC
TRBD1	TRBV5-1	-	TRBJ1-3	CASSLRPGGIGNTIYF	TGCGCCAGCAGCTTGCGCCCAGGGGGAATAGGAAACACCATATATTTT
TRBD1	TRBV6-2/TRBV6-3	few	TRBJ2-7	CASSSPGQAPYEQYF	TGTGCCAGCAGCTCCCCGGGACAGGCCCCCTACGAGCAGTACTTC
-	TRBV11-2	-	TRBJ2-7	CASSLGLSEQYF	TGTGCCAGCAGCTTAGGACTGAGTGAGCAGTACTTC
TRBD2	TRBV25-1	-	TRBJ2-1	CASRAGKQFF	TGTGCCAGCAGAGCGGGAAAGCAGTTCTTC
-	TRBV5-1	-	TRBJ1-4	CASSLGQGNEKLFF	TGCGCCAGCAGCTTGGGGCAGGGAAATGAAAAACTGTTTTTT
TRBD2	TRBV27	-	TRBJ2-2	CASSLLADPNTGELFF	TGTGCCAGCAGTTTGCTAGCGGACCCGAACACCGGGGAGCTGTTTTTT
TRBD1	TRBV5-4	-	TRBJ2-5	CASSLAGTEETQYF	TGTGCCAGCAGCTTGGCCGGGACAGAAGAGACCCAGTACTTC
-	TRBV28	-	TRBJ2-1	CASSLWRAGHEQFF	TGTGCCAGCAGTCTGTGGAGGGCCGGCCATGAGCAGTTCTTC
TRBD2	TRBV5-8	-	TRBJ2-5	CASSWGLIAGAIKQETQYF	TGTGCCAGCAGCTGGGGCTTGATAGCGGGGGCTATAAAGCAAGAGACCCAGTACTTC
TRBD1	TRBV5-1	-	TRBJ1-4	CASSTRGAANEKLFF	TGCGCCAGCAGCACCAGGGGGGCGGCTAATGAAAAACTGTTTTTT
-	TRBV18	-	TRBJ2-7	CASSPRLVPPYEQYF	TGTGCCAGCTCACCCCGACTAGTTCCCCCCTACGAGCAGTACTTC
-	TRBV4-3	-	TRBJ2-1	CASSLLRELANEQFF	TGCGCCAGCAGCCTGCTAAGGGAGTTGGCCAATGAGCAGTTCTTC
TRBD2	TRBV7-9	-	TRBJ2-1	CASSPIAGDGYVGQFF	TGTGCCAGCAGCCCGATAGCGGGAGATGGTTACGTAGGGCAGTTCTTC
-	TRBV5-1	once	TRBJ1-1	CASSLGTVNTEAFF	TGCGCCAGCAGCTTGGGGACAGTGAACACTGAAGCTTTCTTT
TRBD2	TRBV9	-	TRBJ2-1	CASSAGLGNEQFF	TGTGCCAGCAGCGCGGGACTAGGGAATGAGCAGTTCTTC
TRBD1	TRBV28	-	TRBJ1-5	CASSLVGGSQPQHF	TGTGCCAGCAGTTTAGTAGGGGGCAGTCAGCCCCAGCATTTT
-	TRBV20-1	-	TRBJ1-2	CSARRAGGYTF	TGCAGTGCTAGAAGGGCGGGTGGCTACACCTTC
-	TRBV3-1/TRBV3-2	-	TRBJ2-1	CASSQRGGHIYNEQFF	TGTGCCAGCAGCCAGAGGGGGGGACATATCTACAATGAGCAGTTCTTC
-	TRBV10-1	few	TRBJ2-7	CASSEFQAGYEQYF	TGCGCCAGCAGTGAGTTCCAGGCTGGGTACGAGCAGTACTTC